The subject of this entry is one T cell receptor (beta chain). Its antigen remains unknown. An end of the junction does not agree with germline; a read error may underlie this. The same CDR3 can be traced to other DNA sequences in this sample. The data were taken from a study of beta chain features in type 1 diabetes. All of the isolated RNA was reverse transcribed, so expressed TCRB transcripts were sequenced. Assay used: immunoSEQ multiplex PCR; TCRdb lists only in-frame clones, some missing. The sample lists hundreds of thousands of clones, approximately 16% seen once, with approximately 0.015% in the top ten. CD45RO/CCR7/CD25/CD127/CD95/CD27 sorting isolated CD4+ naive, central memory, regulatory and stem cell-like memory cells. Study results and limitations: TCRB repertoires of naive, central memory and Treg cells appeared more similar among patients than among healthy donors. Type 1 diabetes patients had moderately but significantly shorter TCRB CDR3s in all four CD4+ subsets.

The CDR3 has 15 residues. In germline, CDR1 is LNHNV, CDR2 YYDKDF (reference sequence). Sequencing was done on a sample of naive CD4+ T cells from blood. The chain combines TRBV15 with TRBJ2-7; 9 bases are a match to TRBD1. The clonotype originates from a man aged 18 to 29 with type 1 diabetes. CDR3 DNA: TGTGCCACCAGCCGAGACCGTGACAGGGGGTACGAGCAGTACTTC. Amino acids: CATSRDRDRGYEQYF.